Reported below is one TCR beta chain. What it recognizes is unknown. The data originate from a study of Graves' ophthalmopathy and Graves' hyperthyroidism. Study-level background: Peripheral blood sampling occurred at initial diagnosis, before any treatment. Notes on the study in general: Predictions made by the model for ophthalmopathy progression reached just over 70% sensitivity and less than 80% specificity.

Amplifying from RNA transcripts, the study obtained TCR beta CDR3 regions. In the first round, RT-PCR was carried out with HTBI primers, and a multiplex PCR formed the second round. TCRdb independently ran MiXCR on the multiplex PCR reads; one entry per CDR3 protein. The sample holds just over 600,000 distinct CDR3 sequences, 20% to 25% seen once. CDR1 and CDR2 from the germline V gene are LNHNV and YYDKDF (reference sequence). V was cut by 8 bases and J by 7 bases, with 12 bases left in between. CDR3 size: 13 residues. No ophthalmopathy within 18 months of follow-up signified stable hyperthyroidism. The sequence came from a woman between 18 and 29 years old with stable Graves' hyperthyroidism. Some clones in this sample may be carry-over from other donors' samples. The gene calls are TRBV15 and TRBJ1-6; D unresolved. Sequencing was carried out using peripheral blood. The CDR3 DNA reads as TGTGCCACCGGGTCGACCCAAAATTCACCCCTCCACTTT. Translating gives CATGSTQNSPLHF. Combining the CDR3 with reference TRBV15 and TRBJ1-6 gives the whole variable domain DAMVIQNPRYQVTQFGKPVTLSCSQTLNHNVMYWYQQKSSQAPKLLFHYYDKDFNNEADTPDNFQSRRPNTSFCFLDIRSPGLGDTAMYLCATGSTQNSPLHFGNGTRLTVT.